This record covers a single T cell receptor beta chain. Germline assignment: CDR1 LNHNV and CDR2 YYDKDF (reference sequence). The CDR3 has 12 residues. Deletions cut 3 bases from V and 7 bases from J, with 9 bases between. This sample stems from a study of T cell responses to AZD1222 COVID-19 vaccine. The method was immunoSEQ multiplex PCR; TCRdb's version includes in-frame clones alone and lacks a portion of them. The table records around 160,000 clones, about 89% of them present only once. Sequenced material: peripheral blood, taken on day 0 of AZD1222 vaccination. The receptor's source is an adult in good health. V usage is TRBV15 and J usage is TRBJ2-5; D unclear. The CDR3: CATSRHRGTQYF. For the CDR3, the DNA is TGTGCCACCAGCAGGCATCGCGGGACCCAGTACTTC. The full variable domain, its missing parts supplied by reference TRBV15 and TRBJ2-5, is DAMVIQNPRYQVTQFGKPVTLSCSQTLNHNVMYWYQQKSSQAPKLLFHYYDKDFNNEADTPDNFQSRRPNTSFCFLDIRSPGLGDTAMYLCATSRHRGTQYFGPGTRLLVL.